This T cell receptor (beta chain) was captured by sequencing in a study of blood T cells in healthy people across ages. Turning to the study itself: When template switching was applied, about one barcoded beta molecule was captured per two T cells.

The CDR3 consists of 12 residues. V lost 8 bases to trimming and J lost 6 bases, with 11 bases between them. Germline V gene data show CDR1 as SNHLY and CDR2 as FYNNEI. Using a J-beta primer mix together with a sample-barcoded 5' primer, a second PCR was run for roughly 6 to 11 cycles. Via MiXCR, TCRdb re-called the 5' RACE reads, giving one row per CDR3 protein. The sample yields around 800,000 distinct CDR3 sequences, around 25% seen once. These same data were also listed under a study on T cells of mothers and their children. That source adds: Donors comprised a few healthy Caucasian mothers plus their six children.

What was sequenced was blood. The V call is TRBV2, the J call TRBJ2-1; no clear D. This receptor was taken from a boy aged 5 to 17 in good health. DNA of the CDR3: TGTGCCAGCGGATGGACCGTCAATGAGCAGTTCTTC. This codes for CASGWTVNEQFF.